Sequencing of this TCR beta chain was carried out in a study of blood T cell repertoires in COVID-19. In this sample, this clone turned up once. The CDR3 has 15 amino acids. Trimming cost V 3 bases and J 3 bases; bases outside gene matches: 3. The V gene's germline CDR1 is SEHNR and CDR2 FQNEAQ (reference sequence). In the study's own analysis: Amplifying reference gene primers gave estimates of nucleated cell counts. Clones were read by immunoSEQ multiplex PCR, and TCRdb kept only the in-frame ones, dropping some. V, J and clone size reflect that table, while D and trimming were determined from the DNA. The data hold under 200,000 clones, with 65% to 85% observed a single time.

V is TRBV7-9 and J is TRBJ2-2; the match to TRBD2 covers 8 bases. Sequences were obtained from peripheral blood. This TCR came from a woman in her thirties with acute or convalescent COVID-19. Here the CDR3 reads CASSFPAGDTGELFF. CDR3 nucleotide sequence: TGTGCCAGCAGCTTTCCAGCGGGGGACACCGGGGAGCTGTTTTTT.